The rows below give T cell receptor beta chains drawn from one sample of a study of neoadjuvant anti-PD-1 for oral cavity cancer. Measured with immunoSEQ multiplex PCR; TCRdb has only the in-frame clones, and not every one. Of 10,000 to 15,000 clones in the sample, about 60% are singletons; the top ten hold 12%. Here the sequenced sample was tumor tissue, taken before nivolumab (anti-PD-1) treatment. All receptors derive from a person between 40 and 79 years old with oral cavity squamous cell carcinoma. The CDR3 runs from the conserved cysteine through the conserved F or W. A D gene is named only where the DNA matches it firmly. Expanded clones are given a class, and other clones once, few, many or no size at all.

d_call clone_size j_call v_call cdr3_aa cdr3_nt
NA NA TRBJ2-7 TRBV27 CASSFRDPGSYEQYF TGTGCCAGCAGTTTTCGGGACCCAGGGTCGTACGAGCAGTACTTC
TRBD1 few TRBJ2-1 TRBV27 CASSPAGQAVIF TGTGCCAGCAGTCCTGCGGGACAGGCTGTTATCTTC
TRBD1 NA TRBJ2-3 TRBV19 CASRSGTASTDTQYF TGTGCCAGTAGGTCCGGGACAGCTAGCACAGATACGCAGTATTTT
TRBD1 NA TRBJ2-1 TRBV29-1 CSGNGTGPYNEQFF TGCAGCGGCAACGGGACAGGGCCCTACAATGAGCAGTTCTTC
TRBD2 medium-sized TRBJ2-2 TRBV7-6 CASSPRSGRGGELFF TGTGCCAGCAGCCCCAGGAGCGGGAGAGGCGGGGAGCTGTTTTTT
NA NA TRBJ2-5 TRBV14 CASSLLLGLGETQYF TGTGCCAGCAGCCTCCTTCTGGGGCTCGGAGAGACCCAGTACTTC
TRBD2 few TRBJ2-2 TRBV5-1 CASSIGLAGGTGELFF TGCGCCAGCAGCATCGGACTAGCCGGCGGCACCGGGGAGCTGTTTTTT
TRBD1 NA TRBJ2-4 TRBV27 CASSLLGQGGAKNIQYF TGTGCCAGCAGTTTATTGGGACAGGGGGGGGCCAAAAACATTCAGTACTTC
NA medium-sized TRBJ2-7 TRBV28 CASSQGKIEYEQYF TGTGCCAGCAGTCAGGGAAAAATCGAGTACGAGCAGTACTTC
TRBD2 NA TRBJ2-5 TRBV29-1 CAGGRVGSGETQYF TGCGCCGGCGGGAGGGTCGGGTCGGGGGAGACCCAGTACTTC
NA few TRBJ2-1 TRBV6-6 CASSTNEQFF TGTGCCAGCAGCACCAATGAGCAGTTCTTC
TRBD1 NA TRBJ1-1 TRBV5-4 CASRTGVLNTEAFF TGTGCCAGCAGGACAGGGGTCTTGAACACTGAAGCTTTCTTT
TRBD1 NA TRBJ2-1 TRBV11-2 CASSARQGATYNEQFF TGTGCCAGCAGCGCCAGACAGGGGGCCACCTACAATGAGCAGTTCTTC
NA few TRBJ1-5 TRBV27 CATGLNSNQPQHF TGTGCCACCGGGCTGAATAGCAATCAGCCCCAGCATTTT
TRBD2 NA TRBJ2-2 TRBV5-1 CASRLTSGRLTNTGELFF TGCGCCAGCAGACTGACTAGCGGCAGACTGACGAACACCGGGGAGCTGTTTTTT
TRBD2 NA TRBJ2-7 TRBV6-5 CASTVLAGAREQYF TGTGCCAGCACCGTACTAGCGGGAGCACGCGAGCAGTACTTC
TRBD2 NA TRBJ2-1 TRBV4-1 CASSQGGAGSSYNEQFF TGCGCCAGCAGCCAAGGTGGAGCGGGGAGCTCCTACAATGAGCAGTTCTTC
TRBD2 few TRBJ2-1 TRBV11-3 CASSLGGSGTYNEQFF TGTGCCAGCAGCTTAGGTGGTAGCGGGACCTACAATGAGCAGTTCTTC
NA NA TRBJ1-4 TRBV7-2 CASSFDRGNEKLFF TGTGCCAGCAGCTTTGATAGGGGGAATGAAAAACTGTTTTTT
TRBD2 few TRBJ2-1 TRBV5-8 CASSFSSGSRNEQFF TGTGCCAGCAGCTTTTCAAGCGGGAGTAGAAATGAGCAGTTCTTC
TRBD1 NA TRBJ2-4 TRBV10-2 CASSEDRGRPIQYF TGCGCCAGCAGTGAGGACAGGGGGCGCCCGATTCAGTACTTC
NA few TRBJ1-5 TRBV28 CASSHGSISNQPQHF TGTGCCAGCAGTCATGGTTCTATAAGCAATCAGCCCCAGCATTTT
TRBD1 NA TRBJ1-4 TRBV30 CAWSPGQGGNEKLFF TGTGCCTGGAGTCCCGGACAGGGGGGGAATGAAAAACTGTTTTTT